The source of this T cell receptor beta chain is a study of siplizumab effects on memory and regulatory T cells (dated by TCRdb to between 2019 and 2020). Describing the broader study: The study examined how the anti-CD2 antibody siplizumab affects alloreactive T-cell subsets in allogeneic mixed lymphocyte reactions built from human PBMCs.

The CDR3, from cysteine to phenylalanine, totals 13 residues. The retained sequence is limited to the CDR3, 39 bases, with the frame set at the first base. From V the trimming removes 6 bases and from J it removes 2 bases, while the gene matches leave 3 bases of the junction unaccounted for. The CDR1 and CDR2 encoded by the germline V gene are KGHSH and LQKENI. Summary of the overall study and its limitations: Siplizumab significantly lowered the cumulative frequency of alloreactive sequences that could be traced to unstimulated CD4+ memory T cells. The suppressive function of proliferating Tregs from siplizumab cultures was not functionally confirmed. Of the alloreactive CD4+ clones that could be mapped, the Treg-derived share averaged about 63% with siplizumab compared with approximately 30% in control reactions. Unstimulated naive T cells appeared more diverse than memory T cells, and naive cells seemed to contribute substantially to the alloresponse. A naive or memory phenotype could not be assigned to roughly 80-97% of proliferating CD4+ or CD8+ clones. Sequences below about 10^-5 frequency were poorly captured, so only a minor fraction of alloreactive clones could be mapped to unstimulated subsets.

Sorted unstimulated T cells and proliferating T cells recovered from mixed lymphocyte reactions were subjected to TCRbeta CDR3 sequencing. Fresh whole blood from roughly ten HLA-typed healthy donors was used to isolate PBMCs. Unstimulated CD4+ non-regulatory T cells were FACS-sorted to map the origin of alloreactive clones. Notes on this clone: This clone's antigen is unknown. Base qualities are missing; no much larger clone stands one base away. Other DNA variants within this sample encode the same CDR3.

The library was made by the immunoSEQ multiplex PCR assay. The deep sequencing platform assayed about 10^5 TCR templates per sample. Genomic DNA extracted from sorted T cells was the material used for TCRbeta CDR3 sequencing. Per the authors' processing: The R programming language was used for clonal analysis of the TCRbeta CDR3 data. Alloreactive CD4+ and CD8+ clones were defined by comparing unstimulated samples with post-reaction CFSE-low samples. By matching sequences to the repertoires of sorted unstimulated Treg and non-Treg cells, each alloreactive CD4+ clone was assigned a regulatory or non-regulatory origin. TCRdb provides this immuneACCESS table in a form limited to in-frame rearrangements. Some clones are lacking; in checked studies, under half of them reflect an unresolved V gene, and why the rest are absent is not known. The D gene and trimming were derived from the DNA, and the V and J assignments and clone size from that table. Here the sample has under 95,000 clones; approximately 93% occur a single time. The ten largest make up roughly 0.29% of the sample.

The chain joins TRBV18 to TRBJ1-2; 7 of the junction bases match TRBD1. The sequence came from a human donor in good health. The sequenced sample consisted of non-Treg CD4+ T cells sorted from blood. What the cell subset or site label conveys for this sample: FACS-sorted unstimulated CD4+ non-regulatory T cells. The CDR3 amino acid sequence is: CASSPDRNYGYTF. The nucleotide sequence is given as TGTGCCAGCTCCCCGGACAGGAACTATGGCTACACCTTC.